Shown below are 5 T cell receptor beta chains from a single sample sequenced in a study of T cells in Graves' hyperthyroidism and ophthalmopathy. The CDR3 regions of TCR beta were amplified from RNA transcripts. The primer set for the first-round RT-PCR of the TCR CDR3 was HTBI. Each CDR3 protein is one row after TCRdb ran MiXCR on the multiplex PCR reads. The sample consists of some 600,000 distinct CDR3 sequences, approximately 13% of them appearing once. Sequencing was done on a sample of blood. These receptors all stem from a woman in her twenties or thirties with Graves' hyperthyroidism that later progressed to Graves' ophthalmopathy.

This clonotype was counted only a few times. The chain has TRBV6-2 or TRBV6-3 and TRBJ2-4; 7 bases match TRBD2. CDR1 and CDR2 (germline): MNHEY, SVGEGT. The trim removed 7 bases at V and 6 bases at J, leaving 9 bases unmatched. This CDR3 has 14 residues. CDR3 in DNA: TGTGCCAGCACCGCCCCGGGACTACTAAACATTCAGTACTTC. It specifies CASTAPGLLNIQYF.

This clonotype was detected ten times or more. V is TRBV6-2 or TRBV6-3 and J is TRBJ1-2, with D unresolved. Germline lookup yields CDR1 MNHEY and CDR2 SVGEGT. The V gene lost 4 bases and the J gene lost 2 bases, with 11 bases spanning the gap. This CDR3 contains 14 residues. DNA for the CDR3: TGTGCCAGCAGTTCAGCCGGATCAAACTATGGCTACACCTTC. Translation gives CASSSAGSNYGYTF.

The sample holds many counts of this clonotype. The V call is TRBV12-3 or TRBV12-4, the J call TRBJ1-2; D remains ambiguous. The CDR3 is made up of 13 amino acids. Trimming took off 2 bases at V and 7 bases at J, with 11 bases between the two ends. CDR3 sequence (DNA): TGTGCCAGCAGTTTAAGTGGGCACGGTGGCTACACCTTC. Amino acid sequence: CASSLSGHGGYTF.

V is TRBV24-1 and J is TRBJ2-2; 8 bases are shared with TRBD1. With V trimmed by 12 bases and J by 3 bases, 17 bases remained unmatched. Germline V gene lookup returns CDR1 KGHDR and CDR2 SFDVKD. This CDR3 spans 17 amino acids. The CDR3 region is CAAHWDRPLLYTGELFF. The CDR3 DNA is TGTGCCGCCCATTGGGACAGGCCCCTACTCTACACCGGGGAGCTGTTTTTT.

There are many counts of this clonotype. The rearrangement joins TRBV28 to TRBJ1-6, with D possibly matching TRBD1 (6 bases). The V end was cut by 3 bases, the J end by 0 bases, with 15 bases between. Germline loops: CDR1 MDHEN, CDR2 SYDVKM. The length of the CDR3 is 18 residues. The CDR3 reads CASSFPGGPSSYNSPLHF. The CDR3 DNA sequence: TGTGCCAGCAGTTTTCCGGGGGGGCCAAGCTCCTATAATTCACCCCTCCACTTT.